This TCR beta chain emerged from a study of shared clonotypes between healthy human individuals. Germline values: CDR1 SGHRS, CDR2 YFSETQ. The CDR3 spans 18 residues. Between the trimmed V and J ends, which lost 1 base and 2 bases, there was a span of 22 bases. Caucasian adults living in Nashville, Tennessee, provided all samples. Division of CD4+ cells produced a CD45RA+ naive subset and a CD45RA-negative memory subset. Study processing details: As immunoSEQ supplied junction-only sequences (without quality scores), filtering differed. Only in-frame clones appear in the TCRdb table, and some are missing; sequencing was by immunoSEQ multiplex PCR. V, J and clone size are taken as reported in that table, and D and trimming were inferred from the DNA itself. The sample yields around 1.4 million clones, 98% seen once.

V is TRBV5-1 and J is TRBJ2-7; D tentatively reads TRBD1 or TRBD2 (5 bases each). This clonotype was sampled from a man in his thirties or forties in good health. Source material: naive CD4+ T cells sorted from blood. Subset reported: CD45RA+ positively selected. CDR3 loop: CASSLSPGERQFPYEQYF. As DNA, the CDR3 is TGCGCCAGCAGCTTGAGTCCCGGGGAAAGACAGTTCCCCTACGAGCAGTACTTC.